Following are 31 T cell receptor beta chains from one sample sequenced in a study of T cells after yellow fever vaccination (dated 2019 in TCRdb). The meaning of the sample's treatment or condition label: live attenuated yellow fever vaccine strain. To prepare the library, 5' RACE was applied. Sequencing took place on an Illumina HiSeq 2500. TCRdb reprocessing: public reads trimmed at Q25 with fastp, clones called with MiXCR, in-frame beta chains kept. Duplicate CDR3 protein sequences are folded into a single record with the most common DNA and genes. The sample data list around 400,000 distinct CDR3 sequences, and roughly 11% of these were observed just once. The top ten clones comprise more than 15% of the sample. The sample consisted of PBMCs, taken on the day of the first yellow fever vaccination. The receptor set was obtained from a man aged 18 to 29 who received the YFV17D yellow fever vaccine.

The CDR3 coding sequence is TGCAGTGCTGCCCGACAGGGAGCGGGGTACGAGCAGTACTTC. It is translated as CSAARQGAGYEQYF. The V call is TRBV20-1, the J call TRBJ2-7; D assignment may be TRBD1 or TRBD2 (7 bases each). The CDR3 consists of 14 residues. Germline CDR1 DFQATT, CDR2 SNEGSKA (reference sequence). The germline V and J ends were trimmed by 5 bases and 4 bases, with 18 bases remaining between them.

This clonotype was seen a handful of times. The V gene is TRBV29-1, the J gene TRBJ1-2, with TRBD1 as a possible D gene (5 bases). The CDR3 length is 11 residues. Trimming shortened V by 7 bases and J by 2 bases, and 8 bases separated the two germline ends. Germline values: CDR1 SQVTM, CDR2 ANQGSEA. The CDR3 nucleotides read TGCAGCGCCGGGGGGAACTATGGCTACACCTTC. Its protein is CSAGGNYGYTF.

To note about this clonotype: This may be a read error: a much more frequent sequence differs by one nucleotide. The chain joins TRBV20-1 to TRBJ2-3; TRBD1 matches 7 bases. Germline CDR1 is DFQATT and CDR2 is SNEGSKA (reference sequence). The CDR3 extends over 13 amino acids. The CDR3 coding sequence is TGCAGTCAAAAGTGGAGAGGGACAGATACGAAGTATTTT. This encodes CSQKWRGTDTKYF.

Only a few counts were recorded for this clonotype. The chain links TRBV5-1 to TRBJ2-1; D not resolved. The CDR3 has 13 residues. In germline, CDR1 is SGHRS, CDR2 YFSETQ. With 0 bases removed from V and 8 bases from J, the gap between germline ends came to 9 bases. CDR3 in amino acids: CASSLEGGDEQFF. The CDR3 DNA sequence: TGCGCCAGCAGCTTGGAGGGTGGGGATGAGCAGTTCTTC.

This clonotype showed up many times. The genes are TRBV18 and TRBJ1-6, with D tentatively TRBD1 (5 bases). Trimming left V 3 bases short and J 7 bases short, with 10 bases between. The V gene's germline CDR1 is KGHSH and CDR2 LQKENI. The CDR3 has 14 amino acids. The CDR3 sequence: CASSPGPRNSPLHF. The CDR3 nucleotides are TGTGCCAGCTCACCGGGACCGAGAAATTCACCCCTCCACTTT.

This rearrangement joins TRBV25-1 to TRBJ2-3; tentatively, D is TRBD2 (6 bases). Trimming removed 1 base at V and 5 bases at J, with 10 bases between. CDR3 size: 14 residues. Germline V gene data show CDR1 as MGHDK and CDR2 as SYGVNS. The CDR3 DNA is TGTGCCAGCAGTGAATCGGGGCGGGGAGATACGCAGTATTTT. Translating gives CASSESGRGDTQYF.

This clonotype appeared many times. The genes are TRBV12-3 or TRBV12-4 and TRBJ2-7; tentatively, D is TRBD2 (6 bases). V dropped 5 bases and J dropped 6 bases, with 14 bases sitting between them. The CDR3 totals 13 residues. CDR3 in amino acids: CASSQLAALEQYF. The CDR3, as DNA: TGTGCCAGCAGTCAACTAGCCGCTCTCGAGCAGTACTTC.

The CDR3 here is CASSFVWQGNEQFF. The DNA for the CDR3 is TGTGCCAGCAGCTTCGTTTGGCAGGGCAATGAGCAGTTCTTC. The chain links TRBV5-6 to TRBJ2-1, with D possibly matching TRBD1 (5 bases). The ends were cut back, 2 bases at V and 6 bases at J, with 12 bases in the middle. CDR1 is SGHDT, CDR2 YYEEEE, per germline. The CDR3 has 14 residues. Based on the CDR3 plus reference TRBV5-6 and TRBJ2-1, the full variable domain is DAGVTQSPTHLIKTRGQQVTLRCSPKSGHDTVSWYQQALGQGPQFIFQYYEEEERQRGNFPDRFSGHQFPNYSSELNVNALLLGDSALYLCASSFVWQGNEQFFGPGTRLTVL.

About this clonotype itself: At one end, the junction sequence differs from germline, possibly due to a read error. The rearrangement uses TRBV28 and TRBJ1-3, with D uncertain. The germline gives CDR1 MDHEN, CDR2 SYDVKM. The CDR3 sequence is 16 residues long. In DNA, the CDR3 is TGTGTCAGCAGCGCTCCCAATCTTTTGTACGGGAACACCATATATTTT. It encodes CVSSAPNLLYGNTIYF.

This clonotype was detected only a few times. J is TRBJ2-5 and V is TRBV5-4; D perhaps matches TRBD2 (7 bases). V lost 4 bases to trimming and J lost 9 bases, with 16 bases between them. Germline lookup yields CDR1 SGHNT and CDR2 YYREEE (reference sequence). The CDR3 is made up of 13 amino acids. CDR3 amino acids: CASSGAGASAQYF. CDR3 sequence (DNA): TGTGCCAGCAGCGGGGCGGGGGCCAGCGCCCAGTACTTC. The variable domain in full, with the rest retrieved from reference TRBV5-4 and TRBJ2-5, is ETGVTQSPTHLIKTRGQQVTLRCSSQSGHNTVSWYQQALGQGPQFIFQYYREEENGRGNFPPRFSGLQFPNYSSELNVNALELDDSALYLCASSGAGASAQYFGPGTRLLVL.

V and J are TRBV5-1 and TRBJ1-1; no clear D gene. V lost 3 bases, J lost 2 bases, and 14 bases lay in between. The CDR3 extends over 15 amino acids. CDR1 is SGHRS, CDR2 YFSETQ, per germline. The CDR3 region has the DNA TGCGCCAGCAGCTCCGACGGTAGATACAACACTGAAGCTTTCTTT. It encodes CASSSDGRYNTEAFF.

This clonotype came up a few times. J is TRBJ1-1 and V is TRBV5-1; D unclear. The V end lost 5 bases, the J end lost 5 bases, and 10 bases lay between the germline ends. In germline, CDR1 is SGHRS, CDR2 YFSETQ. This CDR3 spans 12 amino acids. The CDR3 loop is CASRLDPTEAFF. The CDR3 DNA reads as TGCGCCAGCAGACTGGATCCGACTGAAGCTTTCTTT.

The chain carries TRBV5-6 and TRBJ2-5, with 12 nucleotides matching TRBD1. The ends lost 6 bases at V and 4 bases at J; junction bases unmatched: 19. The CDR3 runs 19 residues. CDR1 SGHDT and CDR2 YYEEEE come from the germline V gene. This CDR3 is CASTGQAGTGGLLGETQYF. CDR3 DNA: TGTGCCAGCACCGGGCAGGCCGGGACAGGGGGCTTGTTAGGAGAGACCCAGTACTTC.

This clonotype has a count of ten or more. V usage is TRBV10-3 and J usage is TRBJ2-3; TRBD2 is a possible D gene (5 bases). CDR3 size: 11 residues. Germline V gene data show CDR1 as ENHRY and CDR2 as SYGVKD. V shed 7 bases and J shed 4 bases, with 6 bases lying between them. DNA for the CDR3: TGTGCCATCAAACTAGCAGATACGCAGTATTTT. It codes for CAIKLADTQYF.

The rearrangement joins TRBV19 to TRBJ1-5, with 9 nucleotides matching TRBD1. This CDR3 is 16 amino acids long. The germline CDR1 and CDR2 sequences are LNHDA and SQIVND (reference sequence). Trimming at V came to 6 bases and at J to 4 bases, leaving 10 bases not matched to a gene. The CDR3 here is CASSDRDRVGNQPQHF. The CDR3 DNA follows: TGTGCCAGTAGCGACCGGGACAGGGTCGGGAATCAGCCCCAGCATTTT.

This clonotype has more than one count but fewer than ten. The chain employs TRBV9 and TRBJ2-2, with D perhaps TRBD2 (7 bases). Germline V gene lookup returns CDR1 SGDLS and CDR2 YYNGEE. The CDR3 runs 17 residues. V lost 0 bases and J lost 0, with 12 bases in between. Here the CDR3 reads CASSVGGGASNTGELFF. DNA of the CDR3: TGTGCCAGCAGCGTAGGGGGGGGGGCTTCGAACACCGGGGAGCTGTTTTTT.

This clonotype was observed a handful of times. The chain carries TRBV20-1 and TRBJ2-1, with TRBD2 identical over 9 bases. Looked up from germline, CDR1 is DFQATT and CDR2 is SNEGSKA (reference sequence). This CDR3 has 15 amino acids. Trimming took 8 bases from V and 3 from J; bases not matched to a gene: 11. This chain's CDR3 is CSSRPAGGDYNEQFF. The CDR3 nucleotides are TGCAGTTCTCGCCCCGCGGGGGGGGACTACAATGAGCAGTTCTTC.

The chain employs TRBV11-1 and TRBJ2-3; TRBD1 is a possible D gene (5 bases). The CDR3 has 14 amino acids. The V and J ends lost 0 bases and 3 bases respectively, with 7 bases between them. Germline CDR1 SGHAT, CDR2 FQDESV (reference sequence). The CDR3 sequence: CASSLAQGTDTQYF. In DNA, the CDR3 is TGTGCCAGCAGCTTAGCGCAGGGAACAGATACGCAGTATTTT.

This clonotype has a handful of counts. The rearrangement joins TRBV14 to TRBJ2-1, with a tentative D call TRBD1 (5 bases). The V gene lost 5 bases and the J gene lost 8 bases, with 16 bases spanning the gap. Per germline, CDR1 SGHDN and CDR2 FVKESK. The CDR3 is made up of 14 amino acids. CDR3 in DNA: TGTGCCAGCAGCAATGAACAGGTATTCGATGAGCAGTTCTTC. It codes for CASSNEQVFDEQFF. Full variable domain (missing parts from reference TRBV14 and TRBJ2-1): EAGVTQFPSHSVIEKGQTVTLRCDPISGHDNLYWYRRVMGKEIKFLLHFVKESKQDESGMPNNRFLAERTGGTYSTLKVQPAELEDSGVYFCASSNEQVFDEQFFGPGTRLTVL.

This clonotype was counted a few times. The rearrangement uses TRBV24-1 and TRBJ2-7; no clear D gene. The V end lost 10 bases, the J end lost 0 bases, and 6 bases lay between the germline ends. CDR3 length: 11 residues. The germline V gene encodes CDR1 KGHDR and CDR2 SFDVKD. CDR3 DNA sequence: TGTGCCACTGAGAGCTCCTACGAGCAGTACGTC. This translates into CATESSYEQYV.

This clonotype turned up a few times. V gene TRBV7-3 combines with J gene TRBJ2-5; no clear D. CDR1 is SGHTA, CDR2 FQGTGA, per germline. The CDR3 spans 13 residues. Deletions cut 2 bases from V and 5 bases from J, with 9 bases between. The CDR3 DNA sequence: TGTGCCAGCAGCTTACTATGGGGTGAGACCCAGTACTTC. It yields the protein CASSLLWGETQYF.

J is TRBJ2-3 and V is TRBV4-1; TRBD2 is a possible D gene (7 bases). Trimming took off 4 bases at V and 2 bases at J, with 28 bases between the two ends. Per the germline V gene, CDR1 is MGHRA and CDR2 is YSYEKL. The CDR3 is 20 residues long. CDR3 loop: CASSLRGRSAGANYTDTQYF. The CDR3 DNA sequence: TGCGCCAGCAGCCTCAGAGGGCGTTCGGCGGGGGCTAACTACACAGATACGCAGTATTTT.

The chain combines TRBV7-9 with TRBJ2-3; D uncertain. V was clipped by 1 base and J by 4 bases, with 9 bases between them. There are 14 residues in the CDR3. Germline V lookup: CDR1 SEHNR, CDR2 FQNEAQ (reference sequence). Here the CDR3 reads CASSLGHVADTQYF. For the CDR3, the DNA is TGTGCCAGCAGCTTAGGGCACGTTGCAGATACGCAGTATTTT.

J is TRBJ2-5 and V is TRBV7-8, with 7 bases identical to TRBD2. The CDR3 is 16 residues long. The germline V gene encodes CDR1 SGHVS and CDR2 FQNEAQ. With 1 base clipped from V and 3 bases from J, the junction kept 8 bases outside the gene matches. The CDR3 bases are TGTGCCAGCAGCTTAGGTCTGCTAGCGGATGAAGAGACCCAGTACTTC. Encoded protein: CASSLGLLADEETQYF.

There are many counts of this clonotype. The chain's CDR3 is CASSPSEIDSYLSGANVLTF. CDR3 sequence (DNA): TGTGCCAGCTCACCTTCGGAAATCGACAGTTACCTCTCTGGGGCCAACGTCCTGACTTTC. The chain carries TRBV18 and TRBJ2-6; D may be TRBD1 (5 bases). Germline loops: CDR1 KGHSH, CDR2 LQKENI. There are 20 residues in the CDR3. V lost 3 bases, J lost 0 bases, and 21 bases lay in between.

This clonotype was detected only a few times. The J gene is TRBJ2-5, the V gene TRBV27; maybe TRBD2 (6 bases). CDR1 MNHEY and CDR2 SMNVEV come from the germline V gene (reference sequence). The length of the CDR3 is 15 residues. The ends were cut back, 6 bases at V and 2 bases at J, with 16 bases in the middle. The CDR3: CASRGLGGTQETQYF. In DNA form, the CDR3 reads TGTGCCAGCAGGGGTCTCGGGGGAACTCAAGAGACCCAGTACTTC.

This clonotype has a count of ten or more. CDR3 residues: CASSQGQGGQPQHF. The CDR3 DNA sequence: TGCGCCAGCAGTCAAGGACAGGGAGGTCAGCCCCAGCATTTT. The chain uses TRBV5-1 and TRBJ1-5; 8 positions match TRBD1. The V and J ends lost 5 bases and 6 bases, in that order; junction bases with no gene match: 7. The CDR3 has 14 amino acids. Germline V gene sequence: CDR1 SGHRS, CDR2 YFSETQ.

This clonotype has only a few counts. The rearrangement uses TRBV10-3 and TRBJ1-4; D is uncertain. Germline assignment: CDR1 ENHRY and CDR2 SYGVKD. V lost 0 bases and J lost 3, with 17 bases in between. This CDR3 region has 18 residues. The CDR3 protein is CAISESKQLIDSNEKLFF. The CDR3 bases are TGTGCCATCAGTGAGTCGAAACAGCTAATCGACTCTAATGAAAAACTGTTTTTT.

This clonotype occurred a few times. CDR3 loop: CASTLGTGGGQETQYF. The DNA of the CDR3 is TGTGCCAGCACCCTAGGGACAGGAGGGGGCCAAGAGACCCAGTACTTC. The chain recombines TRBV7-3 with TRBJ2-5; 8 nucleotides match TRBD1. CDR3 length equals 16 residues. CDR1 SGHTA and CDR2 FQGTGA come from the germline V gene. With V trimmed by 7 bases and J by 1 base, 11 bases remained unmatched. Complete variable domain (other parts from reference TRBV7-3 and TRBJ2-5): GAGVSQTPSNKVTEKGKYVELRCDPISGHTALYWYRQSLGQGPEFLIYFQGTGAADDSGLPNDRFFAVRPEGSVSTLKIQRTERGDSAVYLCASTLGTGGGQETQYFGPGTRLLVL.

The rearrangement links TRBV5-1 to TRBJ2-5; the D gene is possibly TRBD1 (5 bases). The CDR3 loop spans 14 amino acids. With 2 bases removed from V and 5 bases from J, the gap between germline ends came to 13 bases. Germline lookup yields CDR1 SGHRS and CDR2 YFSETQ. The chain's CDR3 is CASSLSGIDETQYF. The CDR3 bases are TGCGCCAGCAGCTTATCAGGGATTGATGAGACCCAGTACTTC.

The chain combines TRBV6-5 with TRBJ2-3, with 11 positions matching TRBD2. Germline V gene sequence: CDR1 MNHEY, CDR2 SVGAGI. Trimming removed 5 bases from V and 7 bases from J; junction bases left unmatched: 8. There are 15 residues in the CDR3. The CDR3 is CASSNIAGGLYTQYF. CDR3 nucleotides: TGTGCCAGCAGTAACATAGCGGGGGGGCTTTATACGCAGTATTTT.